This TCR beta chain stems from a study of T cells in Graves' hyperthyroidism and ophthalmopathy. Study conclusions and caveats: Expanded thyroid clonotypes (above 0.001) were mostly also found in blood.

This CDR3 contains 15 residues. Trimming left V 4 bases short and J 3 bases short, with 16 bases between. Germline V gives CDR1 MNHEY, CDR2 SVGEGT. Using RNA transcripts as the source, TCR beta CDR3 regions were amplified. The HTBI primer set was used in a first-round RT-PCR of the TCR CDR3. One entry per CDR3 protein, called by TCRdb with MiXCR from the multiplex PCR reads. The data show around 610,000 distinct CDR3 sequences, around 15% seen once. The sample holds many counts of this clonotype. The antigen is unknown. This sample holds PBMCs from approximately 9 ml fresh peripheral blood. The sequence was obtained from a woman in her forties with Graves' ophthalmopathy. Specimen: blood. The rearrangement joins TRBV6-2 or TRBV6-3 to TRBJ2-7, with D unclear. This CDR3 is CASSLSTLRIYEQYF. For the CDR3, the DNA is TGTGCCAGCAGTTTATCCACTCTGAGGATCTACGAGCAGTACTTC.